This record covers a single TCR beta chain. The specificity of this receptor is unknown. Base-call qualities are not available, and no considerably larger clone is one nucleotide away. CDR1 SGHKS and CDR2 YYEKEE were looked up in the germline V gene (reference sequence). V is pruned by 4 bases and J by 3 bases, leaving 10 bases of the junction without a gene match. The CDR3 numbers 17 residues from cysteine through phenylalanine. Solely the CDR3 DNA is kept, with 51 bases framed from the first base. PBMC libraries used mostly around 0.5 ug of input genomic DNA for deep sequencing, with six replicates per sample. TCRbeta libraries were prepared with the immunoSEQ hsTCRbeta kit according to the manufacturer's instructions. The finished libraries were brought together in one pool at approximately 3.1 nM, which was then read using an Illumina NovaSeq 6000 S4 flow cell. Per the original workflow: The immunoSEQ Analyzer handled quality control and preprocessing of the raw data. The analysis was limited to productive rearrangements, and each clonotype was defined by a unique CDR3 amino acid sequence. Repertoire clonality was estimated as the Gini-Simpson index, computed with the R package tcR. Student's t test was used to compare Gini indices, and Pearson correlation was used to assess associations with tumor size change. As stored in TCRdb, this immuneACCESS dataset retains in-frame rearrangements with V and J assigned. A fraction of the clones does not appear; measured against another copy, unresolved V genes explain less than half of the discrepancy, and the remainder lacks a known reason. That table is the source of V, J and clone size, and D and trimming were worked out from the DNA. This sample holds fewer than 90,000 clones; 84% were observed only once. The ten biggest clones cover about 3.4% of the sample.

The data are from a study of neoadjuvant anti-PD-1 for oral cavity cancer (dated by TCRdb to 2020 to 2022). Study-wide context: Patients mostly received three to four biweekly doses of nivolumab at 3 mg/kg before curative-intent surgical resection. A fourth nivolumab dose was given around day 43 to patients without progression, and definitive surgical resection was performed in those patients on days 50-56. Under RECIST 1.1, a patient counted as a responder if showing complete response, partial response or stable disease, and as a non-responder if showing progression. A roughly 30% response rate was observed in the parent correlative cohort, in which more than nine patients were included. Study-level results and caveats: Higher pretreatment blood Treg/Th17 ratios correlated with higher pretreatment blood TCRbeta clonality and lower post-treatment tumor TCRbeta clonality. Only a few patients per response group were included in the TCR analyses, and larger cohorts for validation were called for by the authors. After neoadjuvant nivolumab, T cell clonality (Gini index) in PBMCs was significantly higher in non-responders than in responders.

Per the publication, the time point label means: before neoadjuvant nivolumab. None of the patients had received prior systemic or radiation treatment, and all were newly diagnosed with stage II-IVA oral cavity squamous cell carcinoma. The cohort was composed of patients with HPV-negative, locally advanced oral cavity squamous cell carcinoma. Peripheral blood mononuclear cells were analyzed directly and were not maintained or expanded in culture. The samples were obtained from a longitudinal correlative study of a single-arm phase II trial testing neoadjuvant nivolumab in oral cavity squamous cell carcinoma. Subject-matched pre- and post-treatment PBMCs and tumors from three responders and three non-responders underwent genomic DNA-based TCRbeta sequencing. Peripheral blood mononuclear cells were collected once before nivolumab treatment and again after treatment, at the time of surgery. The Maxwell RSC DNA from Cells kit was used to isolate genomic DNA from PBMCs.

This chain is built from TRBV5-5 and TRBJ2-1; TRBD2 lines up with 10 middle nucleotides. The sequences come from PBMCs, collected before nivolumab (anti-PD-1) treatment. The receptor's source is a person aged 40-85 years with oral cavity squamous cell carcinoma. The encoded CDR3 is CASSVSLAGERYNEQFF. Read as DNA, the sequence is TGTGCCAGCAGCGTATCTCTAGCGGGAGAACGCTACAATGAGCAGTTCTTC.